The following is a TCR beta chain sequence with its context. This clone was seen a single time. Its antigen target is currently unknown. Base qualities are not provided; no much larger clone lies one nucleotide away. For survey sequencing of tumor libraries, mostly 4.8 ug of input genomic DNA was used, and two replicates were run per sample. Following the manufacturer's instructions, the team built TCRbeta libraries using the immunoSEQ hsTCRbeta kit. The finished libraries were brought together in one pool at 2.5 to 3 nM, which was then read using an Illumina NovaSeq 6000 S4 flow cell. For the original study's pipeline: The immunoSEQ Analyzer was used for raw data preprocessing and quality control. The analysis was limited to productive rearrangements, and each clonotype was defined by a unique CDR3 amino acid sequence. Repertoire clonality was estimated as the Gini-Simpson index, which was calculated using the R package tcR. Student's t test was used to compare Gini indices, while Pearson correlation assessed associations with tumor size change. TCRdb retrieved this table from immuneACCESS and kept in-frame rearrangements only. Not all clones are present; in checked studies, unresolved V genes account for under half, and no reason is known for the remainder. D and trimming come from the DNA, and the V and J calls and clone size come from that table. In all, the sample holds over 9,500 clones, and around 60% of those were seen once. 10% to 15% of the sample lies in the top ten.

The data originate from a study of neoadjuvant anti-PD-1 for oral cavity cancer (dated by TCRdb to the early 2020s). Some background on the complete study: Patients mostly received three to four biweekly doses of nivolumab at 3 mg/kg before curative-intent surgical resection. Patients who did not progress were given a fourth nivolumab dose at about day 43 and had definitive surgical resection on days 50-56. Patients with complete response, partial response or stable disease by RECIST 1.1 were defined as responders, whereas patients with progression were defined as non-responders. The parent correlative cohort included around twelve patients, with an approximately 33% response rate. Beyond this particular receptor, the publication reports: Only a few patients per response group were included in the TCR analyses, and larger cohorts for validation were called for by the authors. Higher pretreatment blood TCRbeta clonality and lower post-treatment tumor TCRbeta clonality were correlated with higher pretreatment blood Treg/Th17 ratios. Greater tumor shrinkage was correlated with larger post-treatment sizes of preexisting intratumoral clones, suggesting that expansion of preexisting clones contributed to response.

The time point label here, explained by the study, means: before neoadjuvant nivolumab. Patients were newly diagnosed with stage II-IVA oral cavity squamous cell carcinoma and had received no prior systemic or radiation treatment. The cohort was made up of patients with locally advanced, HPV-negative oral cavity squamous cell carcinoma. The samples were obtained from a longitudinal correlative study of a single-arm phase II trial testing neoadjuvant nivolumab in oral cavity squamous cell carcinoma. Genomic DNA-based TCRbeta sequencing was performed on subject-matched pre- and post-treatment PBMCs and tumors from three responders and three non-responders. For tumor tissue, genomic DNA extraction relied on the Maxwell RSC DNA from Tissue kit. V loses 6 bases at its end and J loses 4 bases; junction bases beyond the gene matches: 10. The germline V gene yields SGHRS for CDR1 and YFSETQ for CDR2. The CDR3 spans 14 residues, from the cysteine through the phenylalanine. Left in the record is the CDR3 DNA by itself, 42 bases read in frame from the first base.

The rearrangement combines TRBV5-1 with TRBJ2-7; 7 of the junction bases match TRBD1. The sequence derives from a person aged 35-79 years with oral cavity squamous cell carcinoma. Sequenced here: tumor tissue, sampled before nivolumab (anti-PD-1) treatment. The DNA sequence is TGCGCCAGCACGGTAGGGGGCCAGACTTACGAGCAGTACTTC. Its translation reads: CASTVGGQTYEQYF.